The sequence of this T cell receptor beta chain was determined in a study of cytomegalovirus exposure and HLA in healthy donors. The overall study: The 130 or so validation repertoires used a platform that matched the one used for the 500 to 700 first-cohort repertoires, as a later analysis reported.

This CDR3 spans 13 amino acids. Germline CDR1 MNHNS, CDR2 SASEGT. V shed 8 bases and J 4 bases; nucleotides not matched to a gene: 7. Findings and limits, study-wide: Subsequent analysis found a tendency for first-cohort TCR clusters to co-occur within the 120 or so validation repertoires. Three chains linked to CMV were shown in vitro to be specific for CMV antigens.

A note on this clone: Antigen unknown.

Method: immunoSEQ multiplex PCR; TCRdb's copy keeps in-frame clones and lacks some. The data show 200,000 to 300,000 clones, about nine tenths seen once. This receptor was identified in a woman in her thirties in good health and CMV-seronegative. The sequenced material came from PBMCs. The chain is built from TRBV6-1 and TRBJ2-7; 8 bases agree with TRBD2. CDR3 DNA: TGTGCCAGCGAGCGGGAGCTATCGTACGAGCAGTACTTC. This gives the protein CASERELSYEQYF.